These T cell receptor beta chains were read from a single sample in a study of identical twins. Using its own MiXCR run on the 5' RACE reads, TCRdb lists one record per CDR3 protein. The sample lists approximately 700,000 distinct CDR3 sequences; approximately 6.1% were seen once. The sequenced sample was naive T cells sorted from blood. The receptors originated from a man younger than 30 in good health. Both conserved end residues are part of each CDR3. D genes are given only for firm matches. Not every row has a clone size; where given, it reads once, few, many or a size class.

>many|TRBV10-3|TRBJ2-1|TRBD2
TGTGCCATCACCGGGACTACATACAATGAGCAGTTCTTC
CAITGTTYNEQFF
>many|TRBV29-1|TRBJ1-2|TRBD1
TGCAGCGTTGTGGCAGGGGGCTATGGCTACACCTTC
CSVVAGGYGYTF
>many|TRBV11-2|TRBJ2-4|NA
TGTGCCTCGGGTGCGTTTGGCAAAAACATTCAGTACTTC
CASGAFGKNIQYF
>few|TRBV10-1|TRBJ2-3|NA
TGCGCCAGCAGTGAGGAGGGGTACAGGGAAGCAGATACGCAGTATTTT
CASSEEGYREADTQYF
>few|TRBV7-9|TRBJ2-7|NA
TGTGCCAGCAGCCAAGAGAGTGGGGCCCCCTACGAGCAGTACTTC
CASSQESGAPYEQYF
>few|TRBV24-1|TRBJ2-5|TRBD1
TGTGCCACCAGTGACCCTAACCTTGGACAGGGGTTCGGAGAGACCCAGTACTTC
CATSDPNLGQGFGETQYF
>many|TRBV27|TRBJ1-1|TRBD1
TGTGCCAGCAGTGACAGGGCGAACACTGAAGCTTTCTTT
CASSDRANTEAFF
>few|TRBV18|TRBJ1-3|NA
TGTGCCAGCTCACCGTCGGGCGAGAGGATTGTATGGAACACCATATATTTT
CASSPSGERIVWNTIYF
>NA|TRBV29-1|TRBJ2-1|NA
TGCAGCGTTGATTCGGTGTACAATGAGCAGTTCTTC
CSVDSVYNEQFF
>NA|TRBV19|TRBJ2-1|TRBD2
TGTGCCAGTGCACCGGGACTAGCGGCTTACAATGAGCAGTTCTTC
CASAPGLAAYNEQFF
>many|TRBV20-1|TRBJ2-5|TRBD1
TGCAGTGCTAGAGATTTTAGGGGGCGCTGGGAGACCCAGTACTTC
CSARDFRGRWETQYF
>many|TRBV5-1|TRBJ2-3|TRBD2
TGCGCCAGCCTCCCTAGCGGATCTAGCACAGATACGCAGTATTTT
CASLPSGSSTDTQYF
>many|TRBV12-3/TRBV12-4|TRBJ2-7|NA
TGTGCCAGCACTCCCGGTGGACCCCCCCAGTACTTC
CASTPGGPPQYF
>many|TRBV7-9|TRBJ1-2|TRBD1
TGTGCCAGCAGCTACGGACAGGGTCGGAACTATGGCTACACCTTC
CASSYGQGRNYGYTF
>NA|TRBV29-1|TRBJ2-7|NA
TGCAGCGTTGAAGTAACAGATTACGAGCAGTACTTC
CSVEVTDYEQYF
>NA|TRBV4-1|TRBJ2-1|TRBD2
TGCGCCAGCAGCTCCTTCGGTCTAGCGGCCTACAATGAGCAGTTCTTC
CASSSFGLAAYNEQFF
>many|TRBV28|TRBJ2-5|NA
TGTGCCAGCAGTCCCGCCTCGCACCAAGAGACCCAGTACTTC
CASSPASHQETQYF
>few|TRBV29-1|TRBJ2-5|NA
TGCAGCGTTGAGGGGGGGGCAGGAGCCTTCCAAGAGACCCAGTACTTC
CSVEGGAGAFQETQYF
>NA|TRBV2|TRBJ2-1|NA
TGTGCCAGCACCTCTCAAGGGGCCGGCGGGACACGCTACAATGAGCAGTTCTTC
CASTSQGAGGTRYNEQFF
>many|TRBV12-3/TRBV12-4|TRBJ1-2|TRBD1
TGTGCCAGCAGTTCAGGACAGGGCGACTACACCTTC
CASSSGQGDYTF
>many|TRBV24-1|TRBJ2-1|TRBD2
TGTGCCACCAGTGACCCTGTGCCGGGACTAGAAGACGATGAGCAGTTCTTC
CATSDPVPGLEDDEQFF
>many|TRBV27|TRBJ2-3|NA
TGTGCCAGCAGTCCCCCGACAGTCACCACAGATACGCAGTATTTT
CASSPPTVTTDTQYF
>NA|TRBV20-1|TRBJ2-1|NA
TGCAGTGCTAGAGAGAAGCGGAGCTCCTACAATGAGCAGTTCTTC
CSAREKRSSYNEQFF
>few|TRBV5-1|TRBJ2-2|TRBD1
TGCGCCAGCAGCGGACGGGACAGCCTAAACACCGGGGAGCTGTTTTTT
CASSGRDSLNTGELFF
>NA|TRBV4-3|TRBJ2-5|NA
TGCGCCAGCAGCCAAGGCGTGAGGGAATTAGAGACCCAGTACTTC
CASSQGVRELETQYF
>few|TRBV12-3/TRBV12-4|TRBJ2-3|NA
TGTGCCAGCAAACCGGGACTGCACACAGATACGCAGTATTTT
CASKPGLHTDTQYF
>many|TRBV6-5|TRBJ2-2|NA
TGTGCCAGCAGTTACTTTTCAGGGGTGGGGAACACCGGGGAGCTGTTTTTT
CASSYFSGVGNTGELFF
>few|TRBV6-2/TRBV6-3|TRBJ2-3|TRBD2
TGTGCCAGCAGTTATGGCGGGAGGCCTAGCACAGATACGCAGTATTTT
CASSYGGRPSTDTQYF